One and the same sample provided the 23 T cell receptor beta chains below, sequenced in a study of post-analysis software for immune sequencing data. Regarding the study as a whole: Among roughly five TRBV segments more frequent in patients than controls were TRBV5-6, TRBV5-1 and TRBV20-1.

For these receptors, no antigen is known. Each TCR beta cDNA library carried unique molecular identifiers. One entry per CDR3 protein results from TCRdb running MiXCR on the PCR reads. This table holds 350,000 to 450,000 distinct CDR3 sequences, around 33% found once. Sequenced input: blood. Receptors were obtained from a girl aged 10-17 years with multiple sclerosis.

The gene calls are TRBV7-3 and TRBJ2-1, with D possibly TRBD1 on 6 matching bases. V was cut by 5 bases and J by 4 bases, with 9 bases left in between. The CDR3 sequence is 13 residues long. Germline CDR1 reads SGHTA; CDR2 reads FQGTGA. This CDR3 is CASSGQRYNEQFF. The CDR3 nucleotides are TGTGCCAGCAGCGGACAGAGATACAATGAGCAGTTCTTC.

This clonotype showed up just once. The CDR3 DNA reads TGCAGCGTTGATTCTTTGGGGGTTAACTATGGCTACACCTTC. It translates to CSVDSLGVNYGYTF. V is TRBV29-1 and J is TRBJ1-2, with D perhaps TRBD1 (5 bases). Germline CDR1 and CDR2: SQVTM and ANQGSEA. The CDR3 is made up of 14 amino acids. Trimming pared 3 bases from V and 1 base from J, leaving 12 bases between. The full variable domain, completed using reference TRBV29-1 and TRBJ1-2, is SAVISQKPSRDICQRGTSLTIQCQVDSQVTMMFWYRQQPGQSLTLIATANQGSEATYESGFVIDKFPISRPNLTFSTLTVSNMSPEDSSIYLCSVDSLGVNYGYTFGSGTRLTVV.

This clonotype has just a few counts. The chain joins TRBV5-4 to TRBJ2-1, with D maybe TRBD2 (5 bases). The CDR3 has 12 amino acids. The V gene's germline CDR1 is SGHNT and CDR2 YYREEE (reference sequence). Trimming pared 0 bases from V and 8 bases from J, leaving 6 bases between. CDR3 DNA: TGTGCCAGCAGCTTGGGTAGCGATGAGCAGTTCTTC. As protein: CASSLGSDEQFF.

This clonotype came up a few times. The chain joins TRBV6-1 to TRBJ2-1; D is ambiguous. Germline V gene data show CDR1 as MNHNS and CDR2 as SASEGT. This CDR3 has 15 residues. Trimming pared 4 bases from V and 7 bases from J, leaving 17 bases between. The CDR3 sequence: CASSGLIVIRNEQFF. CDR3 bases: TGTGCCAGCAGTGGGTTAATAGTTATAAGGAATGAGCAGTTCTTC.

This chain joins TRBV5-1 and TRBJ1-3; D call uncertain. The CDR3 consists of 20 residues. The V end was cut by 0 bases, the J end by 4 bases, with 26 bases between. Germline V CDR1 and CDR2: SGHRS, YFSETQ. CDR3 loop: CASSLASAATLTESGNTIYF. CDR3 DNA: TGCGCCAGCAGCTTGGCTTCGGCAGCTACTCTCACGGAGTCCGGAAACACCATATATTTT. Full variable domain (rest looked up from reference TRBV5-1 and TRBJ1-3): KAGVTQTPRYLIKTRGQQVTLSCSPISGHRSVSWYQQTPGQGLQFLFEYFSETQRNKGNFPGRFSGRQFSNSRSEMNVSTLELGDSALYLCASSLASAATLTESGNTIYFGEGSWLTVV.

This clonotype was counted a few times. In nucleotides, the CDR3 is TGTGCCAGCAGGCCGGACAGGGTCGTCGGCGGGGAGCTGTTTTTT. It yields the protein CASRPDRVVGGELFF. The gene calls are TRBV6-2 or TRBV6-3 and TRBJ2-2, with 8 bases aligning to TRBD1. V lost 6 bases and J lost 7; bases outside the gene matches: 10. Looked up from germline, CDR1 is MNHEY and CDR2 is SVGEGT. There are 15 residues in the CDR3.

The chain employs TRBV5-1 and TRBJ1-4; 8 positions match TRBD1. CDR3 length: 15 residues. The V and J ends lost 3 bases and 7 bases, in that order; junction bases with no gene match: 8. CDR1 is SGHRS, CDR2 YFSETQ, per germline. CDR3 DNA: TGCGCCAGCAGCTCGGAAACAGGGGGAGGTGAAAAACTGTTTTTT. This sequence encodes CASSSETGGGEKLFF.

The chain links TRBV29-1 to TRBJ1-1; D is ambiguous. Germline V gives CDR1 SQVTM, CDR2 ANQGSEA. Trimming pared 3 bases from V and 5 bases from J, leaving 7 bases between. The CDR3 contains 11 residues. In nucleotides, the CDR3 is TGCAGCGTTGAGGGGTGGACTGAAGCTTTCTTT. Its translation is CSVEGWTEAFF.

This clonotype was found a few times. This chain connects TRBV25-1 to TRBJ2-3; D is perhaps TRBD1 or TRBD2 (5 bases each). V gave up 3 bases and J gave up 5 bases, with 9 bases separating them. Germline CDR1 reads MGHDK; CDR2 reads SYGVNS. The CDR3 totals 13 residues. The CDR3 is CASSEGVGDTQYF. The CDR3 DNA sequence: TGTGCCAGCAGTGAGGGGGTGGGAGATACGCAGTATTTT. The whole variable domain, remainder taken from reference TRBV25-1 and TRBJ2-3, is EADIYQTPRYLVIGTGKKITLECSQTMGHDKMYWYQQDPGMELHLIHYSYGVNSTEKGDLSSESTVSRIRTEHFPLTLESARPSHTSQYLCASSEGVGDTQYFGPGTRLTVL.

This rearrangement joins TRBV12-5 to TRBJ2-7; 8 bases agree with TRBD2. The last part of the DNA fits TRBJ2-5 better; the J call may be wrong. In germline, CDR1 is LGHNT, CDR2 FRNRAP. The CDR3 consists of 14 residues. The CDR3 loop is CASGLVGLAETQYF. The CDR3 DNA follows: TGTGCTAGTGGTTTGGTCGGACTAGCCGAGACCCAGTACTTC.

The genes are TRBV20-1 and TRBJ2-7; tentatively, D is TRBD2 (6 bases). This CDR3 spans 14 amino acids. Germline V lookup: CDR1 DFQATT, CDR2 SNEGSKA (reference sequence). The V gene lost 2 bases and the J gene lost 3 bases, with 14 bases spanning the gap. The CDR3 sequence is CSARLQGGRYEQYF. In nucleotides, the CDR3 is TGCAGTGCTAGATTACAAGGAGGGCGCTACGAGCAGTACTTC.

CDR3: CASSQDPVGREQFF. The CDR3 DNA reads TGCGCCAGCAGCCAAGATCCGGTAGGAAGGGAGCAGTTCTTC. The chain is built from TRBV4-3 and TRBJ2-1, with D unresolved. Trimming stripped 0 bases from V and 10 bases from J, with 13 bases between. CDR1 is LGHNA and CDR2 is YSLEER in the germline V gene. The CDR3 is 14 amino acids.

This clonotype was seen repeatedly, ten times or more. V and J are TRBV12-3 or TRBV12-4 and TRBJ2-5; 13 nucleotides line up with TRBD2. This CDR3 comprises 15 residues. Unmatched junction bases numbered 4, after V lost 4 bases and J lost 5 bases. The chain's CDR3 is CASSWTSGGGETQYF. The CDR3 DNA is TGTGCCAGCAGTTGGACTAGCGGGGGAGGGGAGACCCAGTACTTC.

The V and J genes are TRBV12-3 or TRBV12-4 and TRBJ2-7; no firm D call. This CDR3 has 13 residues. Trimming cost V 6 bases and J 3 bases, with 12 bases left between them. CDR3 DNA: TGTGCCAGCAGGTCCAGTGGTCACTACGAGCAGTACTTC. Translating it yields CASRSSGHYEQYF.

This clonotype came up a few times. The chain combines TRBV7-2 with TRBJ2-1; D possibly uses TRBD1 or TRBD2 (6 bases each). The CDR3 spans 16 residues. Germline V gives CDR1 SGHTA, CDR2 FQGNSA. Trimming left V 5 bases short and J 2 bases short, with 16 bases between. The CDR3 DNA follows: TGTGCCAGCAGCCCCCCGGGGGCCACTACCTACAATGAGCAGTTCTTC. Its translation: CASSPPGATTYNEQFF. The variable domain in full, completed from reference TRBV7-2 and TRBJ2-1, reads GAGVSQSPSNKVTEKGKDVELRCDPISGHTALYWYRQSLGQGLEFLIYFQGNSAPDKSGLPSDRFSAERTGGSVSTLTIQRTQQEDSAVYLCASSPPGATTYNEQFFGPGTRLTVL.

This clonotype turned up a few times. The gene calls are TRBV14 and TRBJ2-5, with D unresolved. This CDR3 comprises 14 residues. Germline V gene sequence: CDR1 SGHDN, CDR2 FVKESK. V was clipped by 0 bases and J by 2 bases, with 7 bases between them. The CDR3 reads CASSQDLGQETQYF. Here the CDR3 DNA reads TGTGCCAGCAGCCAAGATCTTGGACAAGAGACCCAGTACTTC.

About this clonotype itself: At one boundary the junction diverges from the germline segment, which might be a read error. The CDR3 region is CASSEDRASGNTIYF. Written as DNA, the CDR3 is TGTGCCAGCAGCGAAGACAGGGCCTCTGGAAACACCATATATTTT. The rearrangement links TRBV6-1 to TRBJ1-3, with 7 positions matching TRBD1. Germline V lookup: CDR1 MNHNS, CDR2 SASEGT. CDR3 length: 15 residues.

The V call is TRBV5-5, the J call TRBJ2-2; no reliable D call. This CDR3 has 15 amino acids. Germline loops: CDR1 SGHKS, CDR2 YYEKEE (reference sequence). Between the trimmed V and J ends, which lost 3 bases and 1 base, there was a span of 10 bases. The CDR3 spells CASSWPLRNTGELFF. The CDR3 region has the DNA TGTGCCAGCAGCTGGCCCCTCCGGAACACCGGGGAGCTGTTTTTT.

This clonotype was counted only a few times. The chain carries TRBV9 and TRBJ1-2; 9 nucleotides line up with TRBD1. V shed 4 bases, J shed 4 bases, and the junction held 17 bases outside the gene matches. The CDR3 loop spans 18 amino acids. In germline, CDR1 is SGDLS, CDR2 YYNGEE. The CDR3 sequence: CASSPHPRGQGTLYGYTF. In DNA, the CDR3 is TGTGCCAGCAGCCCACACCCAAGGGGACAGGGTACACTCTATGGCTACACCTTC.

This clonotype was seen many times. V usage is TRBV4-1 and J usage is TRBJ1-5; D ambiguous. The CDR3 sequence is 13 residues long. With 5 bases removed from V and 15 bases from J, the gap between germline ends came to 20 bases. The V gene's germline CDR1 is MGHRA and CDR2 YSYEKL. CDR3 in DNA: TGCGCCAGCAGCAATCTACCTTGGAGTCCAAGGCATTTT. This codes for CASSNLPWSPRHF.

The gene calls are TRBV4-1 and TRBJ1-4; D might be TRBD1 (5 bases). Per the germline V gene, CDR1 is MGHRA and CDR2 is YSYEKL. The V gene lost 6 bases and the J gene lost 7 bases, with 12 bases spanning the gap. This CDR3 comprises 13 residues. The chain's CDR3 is CASRGSRGEKLFF. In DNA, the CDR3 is TGCGCCAGCAGGGGGTCTAGGGGTGAAAAACTGTTTTTT.

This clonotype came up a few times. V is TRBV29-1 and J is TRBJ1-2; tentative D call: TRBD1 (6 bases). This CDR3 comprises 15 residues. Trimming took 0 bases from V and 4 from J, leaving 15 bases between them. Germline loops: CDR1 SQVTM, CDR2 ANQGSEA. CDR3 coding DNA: TGCAGCGTTGAAGATATCTCAGGGGCGACCTATGGCTACACCTTC. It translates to CSVEDISGATYGYTF.

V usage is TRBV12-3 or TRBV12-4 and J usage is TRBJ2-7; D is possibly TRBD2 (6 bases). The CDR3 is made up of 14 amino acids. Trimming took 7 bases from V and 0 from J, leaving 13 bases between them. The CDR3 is CASTPAGSSYEQYF. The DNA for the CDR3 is TGTGCCAGCACCCCGGCGGGAAGCTCCTACGAGCAGTACTTC.